The 30 T cell receptor beta chains in this list originate from one sample, sequenced in a study of T cells in Graves' hyperthyroidism and ophthalmopathy. Regions amplified from RNA transcripts were the TCR beta CDR3 regions. TCR CDR3 underwent first-round RT-PCR with the HTBI primer set. TCRdb re-derived calls from the multiplex PCR reads in MiXCR, one entry per CDR3 protein. The top ten hold 15% to 20% of the sample, which has 550,000 to 600,000 distinct CDR3 sequences, 15% to 20% seen once. The sequenced sample was blood. All receptors come from a woman aged 18-30 years with Graves' hyperthyroidism.

This clonotype was observed at least ten times. This chain connects TRBV6-2 or TRBV6-3 to TRBJ2-1, with 12 bases lining up with TRBD2. The CDR3 runs 15 residues. The trim removed 6 bases at V and 5 bases at J, leaving 5 bases unmatched. Germline V gene lookup returns CDR1 MNHEY and CDR2 SVGEGT. The CDR3, as DNA: TGTGCCAGCAGACGACTAGCGGGGGTTCACAATGAGCAGTTCTTC. Encoded protein: CASRRLAGVHNEQFF.

The table lists this clonotype with many counts. The CDR3 bases are TGTGCCAGCGGCAGGACTAGCGGGAGTTACGAGCAGTACTTC. This encodes CASGRTSGSYEQYF. The chain is built from TRBV7-2 and TRBJ2-7; 13 nucleotides line up with TRBD2. With V trimmed by 8 bases and J by 4 bases, 5 bases remained unmatched. The CDR3 is 14 amino acids. The germline gives CDR1 SGHTA, CDR2 FQGNSA.

The rearrangement uses TRBV20-1 and TRBJ2-5; no definite D call. Between the trimmed V and J ends, which lost 4 bases and 5 bases, there was a span of 17 bases. CDR1 is DFQATT and CDR2 is SNEGSKA in the germline V gene (reference sequence). The CDR3 runs to 14 residues. This CDR3 reads CSATRTAELETQYF. The CDR3 bases are TGCAGTGCTACTAGGACCGCCGAACTGGAGACCCAGTACTTC.

The chain couples TRBV5-1 to TRBJ2-7; possible D gene TRBD2, 6 bases. Germline V lookup: CDR1 SGHRS, CDR2 YFSETQ. Between the trimmed V and J ends, which lost 4 bases and 6 bases, there was a span of 8 bases. CDR3 length: 11 amino acids. CDR3 loop: CASSRDFEQYF. CDR3 DNA: TGCGCCAGCAGCCGGGACTTCGAGCAGTACTTC.

The CDR3 DNA sequence: TGTGCCAGCAGTTACTCGACTAGCGGGGGACCCTACGAGCAGTACTTC. It codes for CASSYSTSGGPYEQYF. J is TRBJ2-7 and V is TRBV6-5; 12 positions agree with TRBD2. V trimming: 0 bases; J trimming: 2 bases; junction bases outside the gene matches: 2. Germline loops: CDR1 MNHEY, CDR2 SVGAGI. The CDR3 runs to 16 residues.

Only a few counts were recorded for this clonotype. The chain joins TRBV3-1 to TRBJ2-1; 10 bases are a match to TRBD2. The germline gives CDR1 LGHDT, CDR2 YNNKEL (reference sequence). J gave up 8 bases and V 5 bases, and 12 bases lay outside the gene matches. The CDR3 consists of 16 residues. The CDR3 reads CASSWKKLAGVDEQFF. DNA of the CDR3: TGTGCCAGCAGCTGGAAGAAGCTAGCGGGAGTCGATGAGCAGTTCTTC.

This chain uses TRBV20-1 with TRBJ2-1; D unclear. V gave up 6 bases and J gave up 5 bases, with 20 bases separating them. Germline-derived CDR1 and CDR2 are DFQATT and SNEGSKA (reference sequence). CDR3 length: 15 residues. CDR3 protein: CSAEDSGKLHNEQFF. CDR3 DNA sequence: TGCAGTGCCGAGGATTCGGGCAAACTCCACAATGAGCAGTTCTTC.

This clonotype was counted at least ten times. This CDR3 is CASSVVTSGSLHEQFF. CDR3 bases: TGTGCCAGCAGCGTAGTCACTAGCGGGAGTTTACATGAGCAGTTCTTC. The chain joins TRBV9 to TRBJ2-1, with TRBD2 identical over 11 bases. Germline V gives CDR1 SGDLS, CDR2 YYNGEE. V shed 0 bases and J 8 bases; nucleotides not matched to a gene: 7. This CDR3 comprises 16 residues.

This chain uses TRBV7-9 with TRBJ1-2; D is uncertain. With 2 bases removed from V and 8 bases from J, the gap between germline ends came to 12 bases. The CDR3 has 13 residues. Germline V lookup: CDR1 SEHNR, CDR2 FQNEAQ (reference sequence). The CDR3: CASSLSHQGGYTF. CDR3 bases: TGTGCCAGCAGCTTAAGCCATCAAGGCGGCTACACCTTC.

V is TRBV5-8 and J is TRBJ1-3; D is unresolved. The CDR3 length is 15 residues. Germline CDR1 SGHTS, CDR2 YDEGEE. V dropped 0 bases and J dropped 3 bases, with 10 bases sitting between them. CDR3 sequence reads: CASSLERAGGNTIYF. The CDR3 nucleotides read TGTGCCAGCAGCTTGGAGAGGGCGGGTGGAAACACCATATATTTT.

This clonotype was seen a few times. This chain uses TRBV2 with TRBJ1-6; TRBD1 is a possible D gene (5 bases). Germline V gene data show CDR1 as SNHLY and CDR2 as FYNNEI. Between the trimmed V and J ends, which lost 6 bases and 7 bases, there was a span of 16 bases. This CDR3 contains 15 residues. The CDR3 bases are TGTGCCAGCAGGCCGGGGGGGGGTCTGAATTCACCCCTCCACTTT. Protein: CASRPGGGLNSPLHF.

This clonotype was found many times. The chain carries TRBV20-1 and TRBJ2-3; the match to TRBD2 covers 11 bases. Germline CDR1 DFQATT, CDR2 SNEGSKA (reference sequence). The CDR3 is 15 residues long. V was clipped by 6 bases and J by 3 bases; unmatched bases: 8. The CDR3 coding sequence is TGCAGTGCCACTTTAGCGGGGGGGCGTACAGATACGCAGTATTTT. This codes for CSATLAGGRTDTQYF.

The sample holds many counts of this clonotype. The rearrangement uses TRBV12-3 or TRBV12-4 and TRBJ2-3; a weak D match, TRBD2 (5 bases). Trimming pared 5 bases from V and 3 bases from J, leaving 18 bases between. This CDR3 region has 16 residues. CDR3 DNA sequence: TGTGCCAGCAGTCCATTGACCGGGATTGCTACAGATACGCAGTATTTT. Its protein is CASSPLTGIATDTQYF.

The chain is built from TRBV5-4 and TRBJ2-6, with a tentative D call TRBD2 (6 bases). Trimming cost V 1 base and J 11 bases, with 16 bases left between them. Per the germline V gene, CDR1 is SGHNT and CDR2 is YYREEE (reference sequence). The CDR3 covers 15 residues. The CDR3 DNA is TGTGCCAGCAGCTTGTCGATCGGGGGAAAGGACGTCCTGACTTTC. As protein: CASSLSIGGKDVLTF. Together with reference TRBV5-4 and TRBJ2-6, the CDR3 gives the full variable domain: ETGVTQSPTHLIKTRGQQVTLRCSSQSGHNTVSWYQQALGQGPQFIFQYYREEENGRGNFPPRFSGLQFPNYSSELNVNALELDDSALYLCASSLSIGGKDVLTFGAGSRLTVL.

The rearrangement links TRBV10-3 to TRBJ2-3; D remains unclear. V dropped 10 bases and J dropped 1 base, with 21 bases sitting between them. This CDR3 has 16 amino acids. CDR1 ENHRY and CDR2 SYGVKD come from the germline V gene. This CDR3 reads CASTRDWGLGTDTQYF. The DNA of the CDR3 is TGTGCCAGCACCCGCGACTGGGGATTAGGCACAGATACGCAGTATTTT.

There are a few counts of this clonotype. The chain carries TRBV5-1 and TRBJ2-3, with D maybe TRBD2 (5 bases). Germline V gene sequence: CDR1 SGHRS, CDR2 YFSETQ. Between the trimmed V and J ends, which lost 4 bases and 6 bases, there was a span of 12 bases. The CDR3 is made up of 13 amino acids. DNA for the CDR3: TGCGCCAGCAGCCTTCTAGCCTCGGATACGCAGTATTTT. Translated, it gives CASSLLASDTQYF.

This clonotype was counted at least ten times. The chain joins TRBV3-1 to TRBJ1-6; 9 bases fit TRBD1. Trimming cost V 6 bases and J 9 bases; bases outside gene matches: 3. The CDR3 runs 13 residues. Germline V CDR1 and CDR2: LGHDT, YNNKEL (reference sequence). DNA for the CDR3: TGTGCCAGCAGTGGACAGGGGAGTTCACCCCTCCACTTT. Translated, it gives CASSGQGSSPLHF. Full variable domain (remainder filled in from reference TRBV3-1 and TRBJ1-6): DTAVSQTPKYLVTQMGNDKSIKCEQNLGHDTMYWYKQDSKKFLKIMFSYNNKELIINETVPNRFSPKSPDKAHLNLHINSLELGDSAVYFCASSGQGSSPLHFGNGTRLTVT.

J is TRBJ2-2 and V is TRBV7-6; weak D call: TRBD1 (6 bases). V was cut by 4 bases and J by 3 bases, with 12 bases left in between. Germline-derived CDR1 and CDR2 are SGHVS and FNYEAQ. CDR3 length: 15 residues. The CDR3 here is CASSSTTGYTGELFF. The DNA for the CDR3 is TGTGCCAGCAGCTCGACGACAGGTTACACCGGGGAGCTGTTTTTT. The variable domain in full, completed from reference TRBV7-6 and TRBJ2-2, reads GAGVSQSPRYKVTKRGQDVALRCDPISGHVSLYWYRQALGQGPEFLTYFNYEAQQDKSGLPNDRFSAERPEGSISTLTIQRTEQRDSAMYRCASSSTTGYTGELFFGEGSRLTVL.

The gene calls are TRBV6-1 and TRBJ1-2; a possible D gene is TRBD1 (6 bases). Germline V CDR1 and CDR2: MNHNS, SASEGT. The CDR3 loop spans 16 amino acids. V shed 5 bases and J shed 0 bases, with 16 bases lying between them. The CDR3 loop is CASSPRGAKANYGYTF. The CDR3 nucleotides are TGTGCCAGCAGTCCTCGGGGGGCGAAAGCTAACTATGGCTACACCTTC.

This clonotype has at least ten counts. The chain is built from TRBV6-5 and TRBJ2-1, with TRBD2 matching 7 bases. This CDR3 spans 16 amino acids. Germline lookup yields CDR1 MNHEY and CDR2 SVGAGI. V was clipped by 2 bases and J by 1 base; unmatched bases: 5. The CDR3, as DNA: TGTGCCAGCAGTTACGGTCTAGCGGATTCCTACAATGAGCAGTTCTTC. It specifies CASSYGLADSYNEQFF.

A remark on this clonotype: A much bigger clone sits one base away, suggesting this may be a read error. The CDR3 nucleotides are TGTGCCAGCGGTGAATCCAGGAACTATGGCTACACCTTC. It specifies CASGESRNYGYTF. The rearrangement uses TRBV6-1 and TRBJ1-2; D ambiguous. Germline V lookup: CDR1 MNHNS, CDR2 SASEGT. The CDR3 loop spans 13 amino acids.

This clonotype was detected ten times or more. This chain links TRBV20-1 with TRBJ2-7; D ambiguous. Germline loops: CDR1 DFQATT, CDR2 SNEGSKA (reference sequence). The CDR3 sequence is 13 residues long. The V gene lost 3 bases and the J gene lost 3 bases, with 12 bases spanning the gap. Here the CDR3 DNA reads TGCAGTGCTAGGTCTGCCGGGTACTACGAGCAGTACTTC. Translating it yields CSARSAGYYEQYF.

This clonotype has just a few counts. The CDR3 sequence: CASSVDSGPGGYGYTF. The DNA for the CDR3 is TGTGCCAGCAGCGTAGATTCAGGGCCAGGAGGCTATGGCTACACCTTC. V gene TRBV9 combines with J gene TRBJ1-2; D perhaps matches TRBD1 (5 bases). Trimming left V 0 bases short and J 4 bases short, with 16 bases between. Germline assignment: CDR1 SGDLS and CDR2 YYNGEE. This CDR3 has 16 amino acids.

V gene TRBV5-6 combines with J gene TRBJ2-7; unclear D gene. The V end was cut by 4 bases, the J end by 3 bases, with 11 bases between. Germline CDR1 and CDR2: SGHDT and YYEEEE. This CDR3 region has 13 residues. CDR3 in amino acids: CASSQQPRYEQYF. CDR3 nucleotide sequence: TGTGCCAGCAGCCAACAACCCCGCTACGAGCAGTACTTC.

This clonotype was detected many times. The chain uses TRBV7-9 and TRBJ2-7, with TRBD2 matching 7 bases. With 5 bases clipped from V and 0 bases from J, the junction kept 4 bases outside the gene matches. Germline V gives CDR1 SEHNR, CDR2 FQNEAQ (reference sequence). The CDR3 totals 14 residues. CDR3 DNA sequence: TGTGCCAGCAGCGGCGGGAGTGGCTCCTACGAGCAGTACTTC. Translating gives CASSGGSGSYEQYF.

There are many counts of this clonotype. J is TRBJ1-1 and V is TRBV3-1; D not certain. CDR1 is LGHDT, CDR2 YNNKEL, per germline (reference sequence). Trimming stripped 0 bases from V and 2 bases from J, with 10 bases between. This CDR3 is 15 amino acids long. Here the CDR3 reads CASSQEGSGNTEAFF. In nucleotides, the CDR3 is TGTGCCAGCAGCCAAGAGGGTTCAGGAAACACTGAAGCTTTCTTT.

This clonotype has more than one count but fewer than ten. The chain joins TRBV12-3 or TRBV12-4 to TRBJ2-3, with D perhaps matching TRBD1 (5 bases). The V end was cut by 7 bases, the J end by 5 bases, with 16 bases between. The CDR3 is made up of 14 amino acids. As DNA, the CDR3 is TGTGCCAGCACCTCCCCCAGGGCACAAGATACGCAGTATTTT. It specifies CASTSPRAQDTQYF.

This clonotype has at least ten counts. The chain recombines TRBV6-1 with TRBJ2-1; D perhaps matches TRBD1 (5 bases). V lost 5 bases, J lost 4 bases, and 15 bases lay in between. Germline V gene sequence: CDR1 MNHNS, CDR2 SASEGT. The CDR3 contains 15 residues. The CDR3 reads CASSPSSQEYNEQFF. CDR3 coding DNA: TGTGCCAGCAGTCCCTCGTCACAGGAGTACAATGAGCAGTTCTTC.

This clonotype was seen a handful of times. In DNA, the CDR3 is TGTGCCACCGGTCTTAACGTCTCCTATAATTCACCCCTCCACTTT. Encoded protein: CATGLNVSYNSPLHF. The genes are TRBV24-1 and TRBJ1-6; no reliable D call. Trimming pared 9 bases from V and 0 bases from J, leaving 11 bases between. The CDR3 length is 15 residues. The germline V gene encodes CDR1 KGHDR and CDR2 SFDVKD.

This clonotype has a count of ten or more. CDR3 protein: CASSEGPGANTEAFF. For the CDR3, the DNA is TGTGCCAGCAGTGAAGGCCCAGGGGCGAACACTGAAGCTTTCTTT. This chain uses TRBV6-1 with TRBJ1-1; tentative D call: TRBD1 (6 bases). Germline loops: CDR1 MNHNS, CDR2 SASEGT. The V end lost 1 base, the J end lost 1 base, and 10 bases lay between the germline ends. The CDR3 sequence is 15 residues long.